This TCR beta chain was observed in a study of T cells in Graves' hyperthyroidism and ophthalmopathy. About the study: Peripheral blood was taken when the disease was first diagnosed, before any treatment began.

This clonotype has at least ten counts. What it binds is not known. TCR beta CDR3 sequences were amplified from RNA transcripts. A first-round RT-PCR of the TCR CDR3 used the HTBI primer set. TCRdb recomputed calls from the multiplex PCR reads with MiXCR, one row per CDR3 protein. The sample lists about 570,000 distinct CDR3 sequences; around 13% were seen once. The CDR3 contains 14 residues. Germline V CDR1 and CDR2: SGHTA, FQGNSA. J gave up 7 bases and V 5 bases, and 4 bases lay outside the gene matches. Exclusion criteria comprised uncontrolled infection, other autoimmune disease, pregnancy or lactation. General observations from the study: Stable hyperthyroidism and ophthalmopathy were separated using 13 V-J signatures. In the blood, most expanded thyroid clonotypes above 0.001 appeared as well.

The sequence derives from a middle-aged woman with Graves' hyperthyroidism. The sequenced sample was blood. V gene TRBV7-2 combines with J gene TRBJ1-6; 8 positions match TRBD1. The CDR3 protein is CASSPDRVNSPLHF. In DNA, the CDR3 is TGTGCCAGCAGCCCGGACAGGGTCAATTCACCCCTCCACTTT.